This T cell receptor (beta chain) was sequenced during a study of human T cells and chemical hapten exposure. Study-level information: Skin of the upper inner arm, approximately 2 cm by approximately 2 cm, received 2% DPC for sensitization.

Time point here: patch test 1, 2 weeks after DPC sensitization. Treatment specified: therapeutic diphenylcyclopropenone sensitization with weekly scalp DPC. Participating donors were patients with alopecia, aged 18 to 70 years, considered appropriate candidates for DPC. The germline V gene has CDR1 MDHEN and CDR2 SYDVKM. V lost 10 bases to trimming and J lost 3 bases, with 16 bases between them. The length of the CDR3 is 14 residues. The sample holds one count of this clonotype. TCRdb passed the RACE reads through MiXCR, listing each CDR3 protein once. The sample carries around 99,000 distinct CDR3 sequences, 9.5% to 15% recorded once.

The chain combines TRBV28 with TRBJ1-5, with D uncertain. The sequence came from a middle-aged woman with alopecia areata. Some clones in this sample may be carry-over from other donors' samples. The sample consisted of whole blood, taken in connection with sensitization to the hapten diphenylcyclopropenone (DPC). The CDR3 DNA follows: TGTGCCACCTCGATGGCAGCGGACAATCAGCCCCAGCATTTT. As protein: CATSMAADNQPQHF.